The clone carrying this T cell receptor (beta chain) was counted a few times. Its antigen remains unidentified. This entry is derived from a study of shared clonotypes between healthy human individuals. The table came from immunoSEQ multiplex PCR; TCRdb's copy has only in-frame clones and leaves some out. This table holds 2 million to 2.5 million clones, approximately 93% found once. Germline CDR1 is MDHEN and CDR2 is SYDVKM. Trimming stripped 5 bases from V and 2 bases from J, with 15 bases between. There are 15 residues in the CDR3. Each sample came from a Caucasian adult donor living in Nashville, Tennessee. Broader study findings: For naive CD4 cells, 4% to 5% of clonotypes were shared across four donors. The expectation was that sequencing depth would affect clonotype sharing among donors. Some clonotypes were shared by all four sorted-subset donors, while others were not shared. The non-shared ones had lower generation probabilities than the shared ones.

The origin of this receptor is a man younger than 35 in good health. Some clones in this sample may be carry-over from other donors' samples. The chain recombines TRBV28 with TRBJ1-1; no clear D. The source material was naive CD4+ T cells from PBMCs. Subset described: CD45RA+ positively selected. The CDR3: CASSEGGGFNTEAFF. CDR3 coding DNA: TGTGCCAGCAGTGAGGGAGGAGGGTTTAACACTGAAGCTTTCTTT.